These 18 T cell receptor beta chains originate from one sample sequenced in a study of T cells in Graves' hyperthyroidism and ophthalmopathy. The investigators amplified TCR beta CDR3 regions from RNA transcripts. First-round RT-PCR with HTBI primers amplified the TCR CDR3 region. TCRdb re-called the multiplex PCR reads with MiXCR, one entry per CDR3 protein. The sample lists 480,000 or so distinct CDR3 sequences; 35% to 50% were seen once. Material for sequencing was peripheral blood or thyroid tissue (not recorded which). The source of these receptors is an adult woman with Graves' disease, either hyperthyroidism or ophthalmopathy (not recorded which).

This clonotype was counted a few times. This chain links TRBV29-1 with TRBJ2-5; the D gene could be TRBD1 or TRBD2 (5 bases each). This CDR3 spans 12 amino acids. Germline CDR1 is SQVTM and CDR2 is ANQGSEA. CDR3 residues: CRAGTGQETQYF. As DNA, the CDR3 is TGCAGAGCTGGGACGGGACAAGAGACCCAGTACTTC.

This chain uses TRBV2 with TRBJ1-1, with a weak D call TRBD1 (5 bases). V was clipped by 6 bases and J by 0 bases, with 14 bases between them. The CDR3 consists of 15 residues. The germline V gene has CDR1 SNHLY and CDR2 FYNNEI. The CDR3: CASRETTEMNTEAFF. CDR3 coding DNA: TGTGCCAGCAGAGAAACGACAGAGATGAACACTGAAGCTTTCTTT.

V is TRBV7-9 and J is TRBJ2-5, with 12 bases aligning to TRBD2. The V gene end was trimmed by 5 bases and the J gene end by 5 bases; junction bases not matched to a gene: 12. From germline, CDR1 is SEHNR and CDR2 FQNEAQ (reference sequence). The CDR3 loop spans 17 amino acids. The CDR3 nucleotides read TGTGCCAGCAGCCCCAGGACTAGCGGGATCGGGACGGAGACCCAGTACTTC. Its protein is CASSPRTSGIGTETQYF.

A few counts support this clonotype. This chain joins TRBV20-1 and TRBJ2-2, with TRBD2 identical over 8 bases. Trimming removed 3 bases from V and 7 bases from J; junction bases left unmatched: 7. CDR1 is DFQATT and CDR2 is SNEGSKA in the germline V gene (reference sequence). This CDR3 contains 14 residues. The CDR3 sequence is CSASQAGDNGELFF. In DNA, the CDR3 is TGCAGTGCTAGTCAAGCGGGAGATAACGGGGAGCTGTTTTTT.

The genes are TRBV24-1 and TRBJ2-7; a weak D match, TRBD1 (5 bases). CDR3 length: 13 amino acids. CDR1 is KGHDR, CDR2 SFDVKD, per germline. The CDR3 is CATVDGQGGEQYF. DNA of the CDR3: TGTGCGACGGTAGACGGGCAGGGCGGTGAGCAGTACTTC.

This clonotype was seen repeatedly, ten times or more. The V and J genes are TRBV6-2 or TRBV6-3 and TRBJ2-6, with 8 bases matching TRBD1. CDR1 is MNHEY, CDR2 SVGEGT, per germline. The J segment lost 11 bases and the V segment lost 6 bases, leaving 6 bases of the junction unmatched. The CDR3 loop spans 13 amino acids. The CDR3 is CASRQTGDHVLTF. Written as DNA, the CDR3 is TGTGCCAGCAGACAGACAGGGGATCACGTCCTGACTTTC.

The chain carries TRBV20-1 and TRBJ2-2; no firm D call. V was shortened by 6 bases and J by 0 bases, with 5 bases between the two germline ends. CDR1 and CDR2 from the germline V gene are DFQATT and SNEGSKA (reference sequence). The CDR3 is made up of 12 amino acids. CDR3 nucleotide sequence: TGCAGTGCCCGATCGAACACCGGGGAGCTGTTTTTT. Its protein product is CSARSNTGELFF.

The chain has TRBV19 and TRBJ2-2; D is undetermined. Germline CDR1 LNHDA, CDR2 SQIVND (reference sequence). The CDR3 length is 12 residues. V was trimmed by 7 bases and J by 6 bases, leaving 9 bases between them. CDR3 in DNA: TGTGCCAGTACCATTCGCTCCGGGGAGCTGTTTTTT. Translated: CASTIRSGELFF.

This clonotype was detected many times. The chain recombines TRBV5-6 with TRBJ1-2, with a tentative D call TRBD1 (5 bases). Looked up from germline, CDR1 is SGHDT and CDR2 is YYEEEE. CDR3 length equals 14 residues. Trimming pared 4 bases from V and 4 bases from J, leaving 14 bases between. The CDR3 reads CASSPGLLGYGYTF. As DNA, the CDR3 is TGTGCCAGCAGCCCGGGACTACTCGGCTATGGCTACACCTTC. The complete variable domain, with remaining parts taken from reference TRBV5-6 and TRBJ1-2, reads DAGVTQSPTHLIKTRGQQVTLRCSPKSGHDTVSWYQQALGQGPQFIFQYYEEEERQRGNFPDRFSGHQFPNYSSELNVNALLLGDSALYLCASSPGLLGYGYTFGSGTRLTVV.

This clonotype was counted a few times. This rearrangement joins TRBV29-1 to TRBJ1-3; D is unclear. Germline V gene lookup returns CDR1 SQVTM and CDR2 ANQGSEA. The V end was cut by 0 bases, the J end by 1 base, with 10 bases between. The CDR3 runs 15 residues. CDR3 residues: CSVEDLRGSGNTIYF. In DNA, the CDR3 is TGCAGCGTTGAAGATCTTCGGGGTTCTGGAAACACCATATATTTT.

The sample holds many counts of this clonotype. The chain carries TRBV6-5 and TRBJ1-5; the D is unclear. The CDR3 covers 15 residues. Trimming took off 5 bases at V and 4 bases at J, with 15 bases between the two ends. CDR1 and CDR2 (germline): MNHEY, SVGAGI. The CDR3 reads CASSPPWHLNQPQHF. In nucleotides, the CDR3 is TGTGCCAGCAGTCCGCCCTGGCACCTTAATCAGCCCCAGCATTTT.

This clonotype was seen more than once but under ten times. The chain couples TRBV7-2 to TRBJ1-2; a possible D gene is TRBD1 (6 bases). This CDR3 contains 14 residues. V was pared by 4 bases and J by 4 bases, with 13 bases between. Germline lookup yields CDR1 SGHTA and CDR2 FQGNSA. CDR3 sequence: CASSSRPQGYGYTF. The CDR3 DNA is TGTGCCAGCAGCTCCAGACCACAGGGCTATGGCTACACCTTC.

This clonotype was detected many times. The rearrangement joins TRBV7-2 to TRBJ1-5, with D hard to call. V gave up 2 bases and J gave up 5 bases, with 10 bases separating them. Per germline, CDR1 SGHTA and CDR2 FQGNSA. The CDR3 runs to 14 residues. CDR3 bases: TGTGCCAGCAGCTTAACGTTAGGGCATCAGCCCCAGCATTTT. Translation: CASSLTLGHQPQHF.

The rearrangement uses TRBV7-9 and TRBJ2-7; possible D gene TRBD1, 6 bases. This CDR3 has 14 residues. From germline, CDR1 is SEHNR and CDR2 FQNEAQ (reference sequence). V was trimmed by 5 bases and J by 1 base, leaving 12 bases between them. For the CDR3, the DNA is TGTGCCAGCAGCACCAGACAGGTGTCCTACGAGCAGTACTTC. Its translation: CASSTRQVSYEQYF.

With regard to this clonotype: Given a much more abundant clone one base away, this may be a read error. V and J are TRBV6-6 and TRBJ1-6; a possible D gene is TRBD1 (5 bases). The CDR3 spans 15 residues. Per the germline V gene, CDR1 is MNHNY and CDR2 is SVGAGI (reference sequence). The chain's CDR3 is CTSSYGGRDNSPLHF. DNA of the CDR3: TGTACCAGCAGTTACGGGGGGAGGGATAATTCACCCCTCCACTTT.

The chain employs TRBV29-1 and TRBJ2-7; 11 bases are shared with TRBD2. The CDR3 covers 13 residues. V was clipped by 4 bases and J by 4 bases; unmatched bases: 3. CDR1 is SQVTM, CDR2 ANQGSEA, per germline. In DNA, the CDR3 is TGCAGCGTTGTGACTAGCGGGGATTACGAGCAGTACTTC. Translated, it gives CSVVTSGDYEQYF.

A word on this clonotype: A read error may be the cause here, since a much bigger clone is one base away. The rearrangement uses TRBV5-1 and TRBJ2-2; a possible D gene is TRBD2 (5 bases). This CDR3 region has 15 residues. Germline CDR1 and CDR2: SGHRS and YFSETQ. DNA for the CDR3: TGCGCCAGCAGCTTGGGAGCGACCGGTACCGGGAAGCTGTTTTTT. Translating gives CASSLGATGTGKLFF.

In this sample, this clonotype turned up a few times. The rearrangement links TRBV15 to TRBJ1-5; D is ambiguous. V was cut by 0 bases and J by 9 bases, with 9 bases left in between. CDR3 length: 13 residues. Germline V gene sequence: CDR1 LNHNV, CDR2 YYDKDF (reference sequence). The CDR3 spells CATSRDPDWPQHF. The CDR3 DNA reads as TGTGCCACCAGCAGAGATCCGGACTGGCCCCAGCATTTT.